The subject of this entry is one T cell receptor (beta chain). This clonotype was observed at least ten times. Its antigen remains undetermined. The sample holds no much larger clone one base away, and base qualities are not on file. Amplification of TCR beta CDR3 regions was carried out from RNA transcripts. For the first round of RT-PCR on the TCR CDR3, the HTBI primer set was used together with the Qiagen OneStep RT-PCR kit. Libraries were constructed in a second round of multiplex PCR, after which size selection and purification were performed. Paired-end sequencing of the libraries was performed with 100 bp reads on an Illumina HiSeq2000. For the original study's pipeline: SOAPnuke was used to process the raw data, with reads discarded if the reads contained adapters or uncalled bases, had a mean Phred below 15, or lacked an exact constant-primer or identifier match. High-quality paired reads were merged with COPE v1.2.5, and unique nucleotide sequences were defined as clonotypes. Clonotypes were aligned to IMGT TRBV, TRBD and TRBJ reference segments using MiTCR v1.1. Only V-J combinations with frequency above 0.0001, covering 99% to 99.2% of repertoires, were analysed. The TCS score was defined as the ratio of F50 (clonal expansion) to E x V (chaos), calculated using BLOSUM62-based TCRdist between CDR3 peptides within each V-J. Welch's t-statistics and random forest reduced some 510 V-J features to 13, which were used in a naive Bayes classifier (R e1071). TCRdb passed the public sequencing reads through fastp at Q25 and MiXCR, retaining productive beta sequences. Rows with one shared CDR3 protein collapse into an entry with the most common genes and DNA. The V and J calls and clone size are TCRdb's, not the authors'. The sample contains around 290,000 distinct CDR3 sequences, 10% to 15% of them found a single time. About 8% of the sample rests with the top ten.

This sample stems from a study of T cells in Graves' hyperthyroidism and ophthalmopathy (dated by TCRdb to between 2018 and 2021). Turning to the overall study: Peripheral blood was sampled at the time of initial diagnosis, prior to any treatment. To identify TCR V-J signatures that set the groups apart, the researchers used a discovery cohort of 90 to 100 patients, made up of 40 to 45 with Graves' ophthalmopathy and 57 with stable Graves' hyperthyroidism. According to the paper, TCR Vbeta CDR3 sequencing was carried out on over 130 peripheral blood samples, which came from 40 to 45 ophthalmopathy, under 80 hyperthyroidism and around 17 progressor patients. Following sampling, methimazole starting at 30 mg daily was given to hyperthyroidism patients, and high-dose intravenous methylprednisolone was given to ophthalmopathy patients. Whether ophthalmopathy could be predicted prospectively was tested in an independent validation cohort made up of fewer than 20 hyperthyroidism patients plus 17 patients who later progressed to ophthalmopathy. In addition, the study compared T-cell repertoires in thyroid tissue and in blood from about six Graves' hyperthyroidism patients. The 90 to 100 discovery patients were randomly divided into training and test sets at a 7:3 ratio. The paper's findings and limits, for the study overall: In validation, the model predicted progression to ophthalmopathy with over 60% sensitivity and around 72% specificity, a median of 6.5 months before onset. Sample size was not statistically predetermined, and investigators were not blinded to group allocation. Most expanded thyroid clonotypes (frequency above 0.001) were also detected in blood, suggesting blood repertoires may reflect thyroid immune responses. Ophthalmopathy was separated from stable hyperthyroidism by a 13 V-J signature model, with 87.88% sensitivity and 81% to 83% specificity obtained in cross-validation and 80%/75% obtained in testing.

The CDR3 covers 15 residues, taking in both the cysteine and the phenylalanine. Only CDR3 DNA remains: 45 bases, in frame from the first base. V is cut back by 6 bases and J by 0 bases, with 6 bases in the junction unmatched. The germline V gene provides CDR1 SGHTA and CDR2 FQGTGA. Hyperthyroidism patients were aged 18 to 65 years and newly diagnosed, with disease duration of less than 2 months. Patients with uncontrolled infections, other autoimmune diseases, pregnancy or lactation were excluded. Diagnoses relied on clinical symptoms, serum thyroxine and TRAb, thyroid ultrasound and orbital computed tomography. Blood from progressor patients was drawn when they were first diagnosed with hyperthyroidism, before any ophthalmopathy symptoms appeared. PBMCs were separated from roughly 9.6 ml of fresh peripheral blood using Ficoll-Paque density gradient centrifugation. Patients classed as progressors first received a Graves' hyperthyroidism diagnosis and then went on to develop ophthalmopathy during follow-up. Total RNA was extracted with Trizol reagent, and quality was checked on an Agilent 2100 Bioanalyzer.

This TCR was recovered from a woman aged 25 to 39 with Graves' hyperthyroidism that later progressed to Graves' ophthalmopathy. The chain uses TRBV7-3 and TRBJ2-3; TRBD1 lines up with 7 middle nucleotides. The specimen sequenced was blood. The DNA is TGTGCCAGCAGTAGACAGGGATACAGCACAGATACGCAGTATTTT. The translation is CASSRQGYSTDTQYF.